This T cell receptor (beta chain) was sequenced during a study of control samples from healthy donors and cancer patients (dated by TCRdb to 2020 to 2022). The library was made by the immunoSEQ multiplex PCR assay. TCRdb mirrors the immuneACCESS table, restricted to in-frame sequences. Some clones are absent from its copies; in checked studies, under half trace to an unresolved V gene, and the reason for the others is unknown. Across this sample there are 46,000 or so clones, with 93% seen only once. The top ten hold around 24% of the sample. CDR1 and CDR2 are drawn from the germline V gene: LGHNT, FRNRAP. V is pruned by 5 bases and J by 0 bases, leaving 4 bases of the junction without a gene match. From the cysteine up to the phenylalanine, the CDR3 has a length of 16 residues. Of all the DNA, just the CDR3 is kept, 48 bases in frame from base 1. To note about this clone: The antigen this receptor binds is unknown. No base quality information exists; no much larger clone differs at one position.

Sequencing was done on a sample of PBMCs. The TCR was taken from a woman between 50 and 59 years old with head and neck cancer. The chain couples TRBV12-5 to TRBJ1-3; the central 10 bases match TRBD1. This receptor carries the CDR3 CASGPGQGTSGNTIYF. The DNA sequence is TGTGCTAGTGGTCCGGGACAGGGGACCTCTGGAAACACCATATATTTT.